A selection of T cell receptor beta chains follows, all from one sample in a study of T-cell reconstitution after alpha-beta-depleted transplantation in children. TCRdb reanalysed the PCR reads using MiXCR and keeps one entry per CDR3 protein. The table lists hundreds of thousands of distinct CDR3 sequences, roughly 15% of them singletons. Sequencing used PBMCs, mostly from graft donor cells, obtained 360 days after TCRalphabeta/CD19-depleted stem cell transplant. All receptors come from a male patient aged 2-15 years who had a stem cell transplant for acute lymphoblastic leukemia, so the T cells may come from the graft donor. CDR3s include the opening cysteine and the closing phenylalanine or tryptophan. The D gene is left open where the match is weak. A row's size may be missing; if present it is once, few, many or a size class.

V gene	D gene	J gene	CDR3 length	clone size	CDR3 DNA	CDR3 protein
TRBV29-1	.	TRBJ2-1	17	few	TGCAGCGTTGACGGGCTCCTGGATAAAGACTACTACAATGAGCAGTTCTTC	CSVDGLLDKDYYNEQFF
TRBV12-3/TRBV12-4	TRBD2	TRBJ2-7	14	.	TGTGCCAGCAGAACTAGCGGGAGTTCCCACGAGCAGTACTTC	CASRTSGSSHEQYF
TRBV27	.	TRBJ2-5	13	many	TGTGCCAGCTCTGTTGGAGGGGACGAGACCCAGTACTTC	CASSVGGDETQYF
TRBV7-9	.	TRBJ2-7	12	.	TGTGCCAGCAGTCCGACGGAATACGAGCAGTACTTC	CASSPTEYEQYF
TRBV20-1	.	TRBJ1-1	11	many	TGCAGTGCTAGGGCAGGGGATCGAGCTTTCTTT	CSARAGDRAFF
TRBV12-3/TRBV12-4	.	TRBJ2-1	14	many	TGTGCCAGCAGTTTAGTACTAGGAAGTGGTGAGCAGTTCTTC	CASSLVLGSGEQFF
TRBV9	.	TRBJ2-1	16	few	TGTGCCAGCAGCGCCCATCCCCGGGACAGCGGAGGGGGGCAGTTCTTC	CASSAHPRDSGGGQFF
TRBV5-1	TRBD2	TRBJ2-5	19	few	TGCGCCAGCAGCTTGGTATTTGTGGGACTAGCGGGTCGGCAAGAGACCCAGTACTTC	CASSLVFVGLAGRQETQYF
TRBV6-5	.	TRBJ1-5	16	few	TGTGCCAGCAGTAACACCAGGGAGGAATGGAATCAGCCCCAGCATTTT	CASSNTREEWNQPQHF
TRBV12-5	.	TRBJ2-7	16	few	TGTGCTAGTGGTTTTTCACTGCTTCACCCCTACTACGAGCAGTACTTC	CASGFSLLHPYYEQYF
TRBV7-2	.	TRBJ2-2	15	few	TGTGCCAGCACCGCGAGGACGGCGAACACCGGGGAGCTGTTTTTT	CASTARTANTGELFF
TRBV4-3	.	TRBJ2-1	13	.	TGCGCCAGCAGCCAAGACCGGGGCAGTGAGCAGTTCTTC	CASSQDRGSEQFF
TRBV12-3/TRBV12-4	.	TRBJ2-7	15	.	TGTGCCAGCAGCCCCCGGGGGCAGGGGAACTACGAGCAGTACTTC	CASSPRGQGNYEQYF
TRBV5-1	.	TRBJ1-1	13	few	TGCGCCAGCAGCTTGGTGGGGAACCCTCAAGCTTTCTTT	CASSLVGNPQAFF
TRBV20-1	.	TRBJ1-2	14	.	TGCAGTGCTAGAGATCCGAACTCTGGCCATGGCTACACCTTC	CSARDPNSGHGYTF
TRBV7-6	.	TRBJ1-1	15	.	TGTGCCAGCAGCTTAGTGTCAGGATGGGACACTGAAGCTTTCTTT	CASSLVSGWDTEAFF
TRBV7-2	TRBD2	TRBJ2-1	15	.	TGTGCCAGCAGCGTTAGCGGGTCGGGTCACAATGAGCAGTTCTTC	CASSVSGSGHNEQFF
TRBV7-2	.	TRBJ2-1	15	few	TGTGCCAGCAGCTTAGGTCCGGGATTCTACAATGAGCAGTTCTTC	CASSLGPGFYNEQFF
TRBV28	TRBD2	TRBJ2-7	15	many	TGTGCCAGCAGTTTCCCGGGAGGTGGGGCCTACGAGCAGTACTTC	CASSFPGGGAYEQYF
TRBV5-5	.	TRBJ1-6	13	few	TGTGCCAGCAGGGGGTTGGGGAACTCACCCCTCCACTTT	CASRGLGNSPLHF
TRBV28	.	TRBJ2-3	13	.	TGCGCAGAAGCAGGGAATGTGGGAGATACGCAGTATTTT	CAEAGNVGDTQYF
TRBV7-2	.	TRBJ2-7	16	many	TGTGCCAGCAGCTTGTCTTGGGCCTATAGCCCCTACGAGCAGTACTTC	CASSLSWAYSPYEQYF
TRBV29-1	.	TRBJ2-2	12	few	TGCAGCGCCGGAATAGGGGCGGGGGAGCTGTTTTTT	CSAGIGAGELFF
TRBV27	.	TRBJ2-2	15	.	TGTGCCAGCAGTCAGGGGGAGGGCCTGACCGGGGAGCTGTTTTTT	CASSQGEGLTGELFF
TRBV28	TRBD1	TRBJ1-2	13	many	TGTGCCAGCAGTCCCAACAGGGGCTCGGGCTACACCTTC	CASSPNRGSGYTF
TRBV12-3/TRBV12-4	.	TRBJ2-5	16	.	TGTGCCAGCAGTTTGTTTACTAGCCTTAAGGGAGAGACCCAGTACTTC	CASSLFTSLKGETQYF
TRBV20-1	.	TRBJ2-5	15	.	TGCAGTGCTAATTATTACCAGCAGGGATCCGAGACCCAGTACTTC	CSANYYQQGSETQYF
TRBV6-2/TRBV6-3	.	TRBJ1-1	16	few	TGTGCCAGCAGCCCCCGTGCCCCCGGACGCGACACTGAAGCTTTCTTT	CASSPRAPGRDTEAFF
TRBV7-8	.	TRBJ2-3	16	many	TGTGCCAGCAGCTTAAACCGAGTAGCGGCCACAGATACGCAGTATTTT	CASSLNRVAATDTQYF
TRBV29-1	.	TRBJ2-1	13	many	TGCAGCCTCCTCGGGGGCTCCTACAATGAGCAGTTCTTC	CSLLGGSYNEQFF
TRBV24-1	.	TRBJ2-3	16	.	TGTGCCACCAGTGATTTGCGGAAGACAGGCACAGATACGCAGTATTTT	CATSDLRKTGTDTQYF
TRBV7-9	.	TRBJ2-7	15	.	TGTGCCAGCAGCTTAGTAGGCGGGACGCGCCACGAGCAGTACTTC	CASSLVGGTRHEQYF
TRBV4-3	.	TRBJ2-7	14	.	TGCGCCAGCAGCCAAGATTCCCAGAGCTACGAGCAGTACTTC	CASSQDSQSYEQYF
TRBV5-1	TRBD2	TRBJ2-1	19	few	TGCGCCAGCAGCTCCCCCCTTAACCGGGGACTAGCCGACTACAATGAGCAGTTCTTC	CASSSPLNRGLADYNEQFF
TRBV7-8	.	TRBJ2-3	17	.	TGTGCCAGCAGCTTATCCCGCTGGTCCCTACCCACAGATACGCAGTATTTT	CASSLSRWSLPTDTQYF
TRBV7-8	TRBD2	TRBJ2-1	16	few	TGTGCCAGCAGCCCCTCTCCTAGCGGGGCATACAATGAGCAGCTCTTC	CASSPSPSGAYNEQLF
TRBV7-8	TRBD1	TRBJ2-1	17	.	TGTGCCAGCAGCTTAGGGGCCGGGACAGGCCCTTGGAATGAGCAGTTCTTC	CASSLGAGTGPWNEQFF
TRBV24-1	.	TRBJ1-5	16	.	TGTGCCACCAGTGAGGGCGGGACGGGCGGGTGGCAGCCCCAGCATTTT	CATSEGGTGGWQPQHF
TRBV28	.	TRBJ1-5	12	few	TGTGCCAGCAGCGCACCGCACCAGCCCCAGCATTTT	CASSAPHQPQHF